Presented here are 3 T cell receptor beta chains from one specimen sequenced in a study of blood T cell repertoires in COVID-19. Sequencing used immunoSEQ multiplex PCR; TCRdb keeps in-frame clones, though not all of them. The repertoire holds approximately 94,000 clones, with about 84% as singletons. What was sequenced was peripheral blood. The receptors shown here come from a human donor in a cohort sampled during active COVID-19.

DNA of the CDR3: TGTGCCAGCAGTGTCGGGGGTCTCGGTGGCTACACCTTC. Translation: CASSVGGLGGYTF. This chain joins TRBV2 and TRBJ1-2; perhaps TRBD1 as D (5 bases). Per germline, CDR1 SNHLY and CDR2 FYNNEI. Trimming took off 4 bases at V and 7 bases at J, with 13 bases between the two ends. The CDR3 extends over 13 amino acids.

The chain uses TRBV4-1 and TRBJ2-7; 8 positions agree with TRBD1. This CDR3 spans 14 amino acids. Germline V lookup: CDR1 MGHRA, CDR2 YSYEKL. V was pared by 1 base and J by 2 bases, with 1 base of the junction left unmatched. CDR3 region: CASSQGDRTYEQYF. The DNA for the CDR3 is TGCGCCAGCAGCCAAGGGGACAGGACCTACGAGCAGTACTTC.

V gene TRBV7-9 combines with J gene TRBJ2-5; D may be TRBD2 (5 bases). Germline CDR1 and CDR2: SEHNR and FQNEAQ (reference sequence). CDR3 size: 12 residues. Trimming took off 4 bases at V and 5 bases at J, with 8 bases between the two ends. CDR3 DNA: TGTGCCAGCAGCTCGGGATTGGAGACCCAGTACTTC. Translated: CASSSGLETQYF.